What follows describes a single T cell receptor (beta chain). What it binds is unknown. The sample comes from a study of T-cell reconstitution after alpha-beta-depleted transplantation in children. Findings and caveats of the study: Expanded graft clones, several hundred of them, were reportedly the source of alpha-beta T cells about two months after transplant. The study traced high day-60 TCRbeta diversity in some patients to surviving recipient T cells and thymic progenitors. It was newly produced T cells that mostly accounted for T-cell counts and diversity one year after transplant.

As it was prepared, the TCRbeta library received unique molecular identifiers. TCRdb re-derived calls from the PCR reads in MiXCR, one entry per CDR3 protein. Of about 200,000 distinct CDR3 sequences in the sample, roughly 8.3% are singletons; the top ten hold approximately 34%. Trimming removed 5 bases at V and 5 bases at J, with 11 bases between. CDR1 is SGHRS, CDR2 YFSETQ, per germline. The CDR3 covers 13 residues. The J gene is TRBJ2-1, the V gene TRBV5-1; unclear D gene. The clonotype originates from a male patient aged 2 to 9 who had a stem cell transplant for acute myeloid leukemia, so the T cells may come from the graft donor. Source: PBMCs, mostly from graft donor cells, taken 360 days after TCRalphabeta/CD19-depleted stem cell transplant. As DNA, the CDR3 is TGCGCCAGCAGACCGTCCTGGGACAATGAGCAGTTCTTC. Its translation is CASRPSWDNEQFF. The full variable domain, its missing parts supplied by reference TRBV5-1 and TRBJ2-1, is KAGVTQTPRYLIKTRGQQVTLSCSPISGHRSVSWYQQTPGQGLQFLFEYFSETQRNKGNFPGRFSGRQFSNSRSEMNVSTLELGDSALYLCASRPSWDNEQFFGPGTRLTVL.